The clone carrying this T cell receptor (beta chain) was recorded a few times. This sample was taken from a study of T cells in Graves' hyperthyroidism and ophthalmopathy. Study details: Peripheral blood was obtained at initial diagnosis, preceding any treatment.

The CDR3 contains 17 residues. Deletions cut 0 bases from V and 3 bases from J, with 16 bases between. Germline V gene lookup returns CDR1 SGHTA and CDR2 FQGTGA. Template material for amplifying TCR beta CDR3 regions consisted of RNA transcripts. First-round RT-PCR of the TCR CDR3 relied on the HTBI primer set. In TCRdb, the multiplex PCR reads were re-called with MiXCR into one record per CDR3 protein. The sample includes some 760,000 distinct CDR3 sequences, roughly 15% of them seen just once. The chain recombines TRBV7-3 with TRBJ2-3, with D possibly being TRBD2 (5 bases). This clonotype was obtained from a young woman with Graves' hyperthyroidism. Sequenced sample: blood. CDR3 loop: CASSLTAPAAGTDTQYF. In DNA form, the CDR3 reads TGTGCCAGCAGCTTAACCGCCCCAGCGGCGGGTACAGATACGCAGTATTTT.